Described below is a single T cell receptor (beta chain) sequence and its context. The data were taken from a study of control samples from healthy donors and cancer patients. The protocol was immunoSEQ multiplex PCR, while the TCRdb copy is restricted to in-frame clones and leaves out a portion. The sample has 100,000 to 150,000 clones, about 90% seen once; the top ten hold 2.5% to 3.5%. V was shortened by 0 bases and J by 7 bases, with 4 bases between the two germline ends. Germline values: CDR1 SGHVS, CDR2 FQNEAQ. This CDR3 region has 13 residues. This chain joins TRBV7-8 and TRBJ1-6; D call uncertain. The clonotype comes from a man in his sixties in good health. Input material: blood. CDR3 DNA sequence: TGTGCCAGCAGCTTAGCGTTCAATTCACCCCTCCACTTT. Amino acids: CASSLAFNSPLHF.